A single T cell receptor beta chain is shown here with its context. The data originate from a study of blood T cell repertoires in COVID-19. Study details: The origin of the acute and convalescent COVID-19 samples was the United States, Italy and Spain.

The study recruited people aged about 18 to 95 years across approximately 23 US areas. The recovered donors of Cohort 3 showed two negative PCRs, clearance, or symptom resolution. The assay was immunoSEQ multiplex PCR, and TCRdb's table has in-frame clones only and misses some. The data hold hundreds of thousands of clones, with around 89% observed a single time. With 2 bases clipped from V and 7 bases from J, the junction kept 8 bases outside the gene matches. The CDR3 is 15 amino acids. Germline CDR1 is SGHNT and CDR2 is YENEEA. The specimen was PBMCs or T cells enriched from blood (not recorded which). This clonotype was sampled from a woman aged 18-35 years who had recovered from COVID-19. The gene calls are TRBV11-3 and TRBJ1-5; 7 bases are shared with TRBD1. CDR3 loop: CASSLIDRVRQPQHF. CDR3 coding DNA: TGTGCCAGCAGCTTAATTGACAGGGTGAGGCAGCCCCAGCATTTT.